The 3 T cell receptor beta chains listed next were all sequenced from one sample in a study of control samples from healthy donors and cancer patients. Assay used: immunoSEQ multiplex PCR; TCRdb lists only in-frame clones, some missing. This table holds 150,000 to 200,000 clones. Sequencing input: blood. These TCRs come from a woman aged 25 to 39 in good health.

V gene TRBV7-9 combines with J gene TRBJ2-3; D possibly matches TRBD1 or TRBD2 (5 bases each). The CDR3 is 14 residues long. V lost 5 bases, J lost 4 bases, and 13 bases lay in between. CDR1 and CDR2 from the germline V gene are SEHNR and FQNEAQ (reference sequence). The CDR3 DNA is TGTGCCAGCAGCCTGAGGGACCAGCCAGATACGCAGTATTTT. Its protein product is CASSLRDQPDTQYF.

The chain is built from TRBV30 and TRBJ1-5; no firm D call. Germline CDR1 is GTSNPN and CDR2 is SVGIG (reference sequence). V lost 0 bases to trimming and J lost 3 bases, with 12 bases between them. The CDR3 has 15 amino acids. DNA for the CDR3: TGTGCCTGGAGTGTACTCGATGGGAACAATCAGCCCCAGCATTTT. It specifies CAWSVLDGNNQPQHF. Full variable domain (remainder filled in from reference TRBV30 and TRBJ1-5): SQTIHQWPATLVQPVGSPLSLECTVEGTSNPNLYWYRQAAGRGLQLLFYSVGIGQISSEVPQNLSASRPQDRQFILSSKKLLLSDSGFYLCAWSVLDGNNQPQHFGDGTRLSIL.

This rearrangement joins TRBV5-1 to TRBJ2-5; TRBD2 agrees at 9 bases. CDR1 and CDR2 (germline): SGHRS, YFSETQ. After removal of 3 bases from V and 2 bases from J, the junction contained 11 bases not matched to a gene. The CDR3 extends over 17 amino acids. The CDR3 here is CASSSRLTSGRQETQYF. Here the CDR3 DNA reads TGCGCCAGCAGCTCCCGGTTGACTAGCGGCCGTCAAGAGACCCAGTACTTC.